The clone carrying this T cell receptor (beta chain) appeared a single time. About 100,000 TCR templates underwent assay in each sample. TCRdb's copy holds only in-frame clones and misses some; the assay was immunoSEQ multiplex PCR. This table has tens of thousands of clones, about 97% appearing once. Trimming cost V 3 bases and J 1 base; bases outside gene matches: 7. The CDR3 covers 16 residues. Germline loops: CDR1 SGDLS, CDR2 YYNGEE. This specimen comes from a study of siplizumab effects on memory and regulatory T cells. This TCR was recovered from a human donor in good health. Sample: naive CD4+ T cells sorted from blood. The chain recombines TRBV9 with TRBJ2-1; 7 positions agree with TRBD2. CDR3 bases: TGTGCCAGCAGCGCGGAAGCGGGACCGTCCTACAATGAGCAGTTCTTC. As protein: CASSAEAGPSYNEQFF.